The 31 T cell receptor beta chains below come from one sample, sequenced in a study of T cells after somatic rescue of genetic block. TCRdb's table, derived via immunoSEQ multiplex PCR, lists solely in-frame clones and lacks some. The sample shows approximately 70,000 clones, around 90% of them seen only once. The sequencing sample was made of peripheral blood mononuclear cells (PBMCs). The receptor set was obtained from a man between 25 and 39 years old.

This clone was picked up a small number of times. The chain links TRBV19 to TRBJ1-3; D unclear. The CDR3 spans 13 residues. V was cut by 5 bases and J by 4 bases, with 9 bases left in between. Germline V gene data show CDR1 as LNHDA and CDR2 as SQIVND (reference sequence). The CDR3 DNA follows: TGTGCCAGTAGTCGGCAGCAGGGAAACACCATATATTTT. This encodes CASSRQQGNTIYF.

This rearrangement joins TRBV6-5 to TRBJ1-1, with a possible D match to TRBD1 (6 bases). The CDR3 loop spans 13 amino acids. The germline V gene has CDR1 MNHEY and CDR2 SVGAGI. Trimming stripped 7 bases from V and 0 bases from J, with 9 bases between. CDR3 region: CASTGALNTEAFF. In DNA form, the CDR3 reads TGTGCCAGCACGGGGGCCCTGAACACTGAAGCTTTCTTT.

The chain has TRBV5-1 and TRBJ2-1; a weak D match, TRBD2 (5 bases). Trimming removed 4 bases at V and 6 bases at J, with 17 bases between. This CDR3 has 15 amino acids. CDR1 SGHRS and CDR2 YFSETQ come from the germline V gene. CDR3 sequence reads: CASSDARTALNEQFF. CDR3 in DNA: TGCGCCAGCAGCGATGCGAGGACTGCCCTCAATGAGCAGTTCTTC.

The chain employs TRBV6-1 and TRBJ2-1; D is possibly TRBD1 (5 bases). The V end was cut by 2 bases, the J end by 8 bases, with 19 bases between. This CDR3 is 16 amino acids long. Germline V gene sequence: CDR1 MNHNS, CDR2 SASEGT. The CDR3 protein is CASSERGQSVPHEQFF. The DNA for the CDR3 is TGTGCCAGCAGTGAAAGGGGCCAGAGTGTTCCACATGAGCAGTTCTTC.

J is TRBJ1-3 and V is TRBV2; weak D call: TRBD1 (6 bases). Germline V gene data show CDR1 as SNHLY and CDR2 as FYNNEI. The V and J ends lost 11 bases and 2 bases respectively, with 10 bases between them. The CDR3 has 12 amino acids. CDR3 residues: CAEGGAGNTIYF. The CDR3 DNA is TGTGCCGAAGGGGGTGCTGGAAACACCATATATTTT.

The chain is built from TRBV4-1 and TRBJ2-6; the D call may be TRBD1 or TRBD2 (6 bases each). The CDR3 sequence is 17 residues long. Germline V gives CDR1 MGHRA, CDR2 YSYEKL. The V and J ends lost 0 bases and 4 bases respectively, with 13 bases between them. The chain's CDR3 is CASSQDPGGPGANVLTF. CDR3 in DNA: TGCGCCAGCAGCCAAGACCCCGGGGGCCCCGGGGCCAACGTCCTGACTTTC.

The V call is TRBV9, the J call TRBJ2-1; D is undetermined. V shed 0 bases and J shed 9 bases, with 10 bases lying between them. Germline V lookup: CDR1 SGDLS, CDR2 YYNGEE. This CDR3 spans 13 amino acids. Here the CDR3 DNA reads TGTGCCAGCAGCGTAGTTCGCACCGGTGAGCAGTTCTTC. Amino acid sequence: CASSVVRTGEQFF.

The V gene is TRBV28, the J gene TRBJ2-7; 14 bases match TRBD2. Germline V gene lookup returns CDR1 MDHEN and CDR2 SYDVKM. The CDR3 contains 17 residues. V gave up 4 bases and J gave up 5 bases; unmatched junction bases: 10. CDR3 bases: TGTGCCAGCAGTTACAAGACTAGCGGGAGGGTCGCCCACGAGCAGTACTTC. Residues: CASSYKTSGRVAHEQYF. The whole variable domain, remainder taken from reference TRBV28 and TRBJ2-7, is DVKVTQSSRYLVKRTGEKVFLECVQDMDHENMFWYRQDPGLGLRLIYFSYDVKMKEKGDIPEGYSVSREKKERFSLILESASTNQTSMYLCASSYKTSGRVAHEQYFGPGTRLTVT.

As DNA, the CDR3 is TGTGCCAGCAGCCTCGACCCCGACGGTACCTACGAGCAGTACTTC. It translates to CASSLDPDGTYEQYF. The J gene is TRBJ2-7, the V gene TRBV5-5; D not certain. CDR3 size: 15 residues. The ends were cut back, 4 bases at V and 2 bases at J, with 16 bases in the middle. In germline, CDR1 is SGHKS, CDR2 YYEKEE (reference sequence).

The chain couples TRBV7-6 to TRBJ1-2, with D perhaps TRBD1 (5 bases). V lost 5 bases, J lost 8 bases, and 21 bases lay in between. Germline CDR1 reads SGHVS; CDR2 reads FNYEAQ. There are 15 residues in the CDR3. CDR3 DNA sequence: TGTGCCAGCAGCCCACGCCTCGGGGGTGGGTCGGGCTACACCTTC. Translated, it gives CASSPRLGGGSGYTF.

The chain uses TRBV2 and TRBJ2-3; the D is unclear. Germline V gene sequence: CDR1 SNHLY, CDR2 FYNNEI. The CDR3 consists of 13 residues. Trimming stripped 3 bases from V and 2 bases from J, with 6 bases between. The DNA for the CDR3 is TGTGCCAGCAGTGAGATTACCACAGATACGCAGTATTTT. This sequence encodes CASSEITTDTQYF.

This rearrangement joins TRBV28 to TRBJ1-3; D remains unclear. CDR1 is MDHEN, CDR2 SYDVKM, per germline. Trimming left V 2 bases short and J 7 bases short, with 12 bases between. The CDR3 is made up of 14 amino acids. DNA of the CDR3: TGTGCCAGCAGTTTACTTGGACGCCCGAACACCATATATTTT. Protein product: CASSLLGRPNTIYF.

CDR3 bases: TGTGCCAGCAGCTTAGTGTCGGGGGTCTACGAGCAGTACTTC. Its translation is CASSLVSGVYEQYF. V is TRBV7-9 and J is TRBJ2-7; D is perhaps TRBD2 (6 bases). This CDR3 has 14 residues. Deletions cut 1 base from V and 3 bases from J, with 10 bases between. Per germline, CDR1 SEHNR and CDR2 FQNEAQ (reference sequence).

The chain is built from TRBV2 and TRBJ2-5; the match to TRBD2 covers 7 bases. The CDR3 spans 11 residues. Germline CDR1 reads SNHLY; CDR2 reads FYNNEI. J was trimmed by 5 bases and V by 8 bases; bases with no gene match: 2. The DNA of the CDR3 is TGTGCCAGCGGGAGGGAGGAGACCCAGTACTTC. It codes for CASGREETQYF.

V is TRBV6-5 and J is TRBJ1-2, with D possibly TRBD1 on 5 matching bases. Germline CDR1 and CDR2: MNHEY and SVGAGI. Trimming shortened V by 6 bases and J by 9 bases, and 17 bases separated the two germline ends. This CDR3 comprises 13 residues. CDR3 protein: CASRPGTASSYTF. The CDR3 DNA reads as TGTGCCAGCAGACCCGGGACGGCGTCGAGCTACACCTTC.

The V call is TRBV6-5, the J call TRBJ2-5, with D uncertain. Germline V gene data show CDR1 as MNHEY and CDR2 as SVGAGI. V lost 0 bases, J lost 5 bases, and 7 bases lay in between. The CDR3 has 13 amino acids. For the CDR3, the DNA is TGTGCCAGCAGTTACTCTCCTACGGAGACCCAGTACTTC. It translates to CASSYSPTETQYF.

The table lists this clone with a few counts. The chain's CDR3 is CASSFWTGARLNEKLFF. The CDR3 coding sequence is TGTGCCAGCAGTTTCTGGACAGGGGCGAGATTGAACGAAAAACTGTTTTTT. The genes are TRBV27 and TRBJ1-4; 9 nucleotides match TRBD1. The germline CDR1 and CDR2 sequences are MNHEY and SMNVEV (reference sequence). The V segment lost 3 bases and the J segment 8 bases; nucleotides outside the gene matches: 13. The CDR3 is 17 amino acids.

In its sample, this clone was seen a few times. This sequence joins TRBV19 and TRBJ1-1; D is undetermined. Looked up from germline, CDR1 is LNHDA and CDR2 is SQIVND (reference sequence). The length of the CDR3 is 15 residues. V lost 4 bases to trimming and J lost 0 bases, with 12 bases between them. CDR3: CASSTAHGMNTEAFF. In nucleotides, the CDR3 is TGTGCCAGTAGTACCGCGCACGGGATGAACACTGAAGCTTTCTTT.

This chain uses TRBV5-5 with TRBJ1-1; no clear D. Germline values: CDR1 SGHKS, CDR2 YYEKEE (reference sequence). The CDR3 totals 11 residues. The V and J ends lost 1 base and 6 bases respectively, with 4 bases between them. The CDR3 sequence is CASSLFAEAFF. For the CDR3, the DNA is TGTGCCAGCAGCTTGTTTGCTGAAGCTTTCTTT.

A few counts support this clone. The rearrangement links TRBV6-5 to TRBJ1-6; TRBD1 aligns across 9 bases. Germline V gene sequence: CDR1 MNHEY, CDR2 SVGAGI. The junction had 6 bases not matched to a gene; V was cut back by 5 bases and J by 13 bases. The CDR3 sequence is 13 residues long. The CDR3: CASSGGQGPPLHF. The CDR3 coding sequence is TGTGCCAGCAGTGGAGGACAGGGGCCGCCCCTCCACTTT.

J is TRBJ1-4 and V is TRBV6-5; a weak D match, TRBD1 (5 bases). The length of the CDR3 is 15 residues. Trimming removed 1 base from V and 1 base from J, with 7 bases in between. In germline, CDR1 is MNHEY, CDR2 SVGAGI. The CDR3 sequence: CASSYLGGTNEKLFF. The DNA for the CDR3 is TGTGCCAGCAGTTACTTGGGGGGAACTAATGAAAAACTGTTTTTT.

This clone was seen only a few times. The V gene is TRBV27, the J gene TRBJ2-5; the D gene is possibly TRBD2 (6 bases). The germline gives CDR1 MNHEY, CDR2 SMNVEV (reference sequence). This CDR3 has 17 amino acids. The V end lost 2 bases, the J end lost 1 base, and 17 bases lay between the germline ends. CDR3 sequence (DNA): TGTGCCAGCAGTTTACAATCGCCTAGCGTCACCCAAGAGACCCAGTACTTC. Protein product: CASSLQSPSVTQETQYF.

This rearrangement joins TRBV16 to TRBJ2-7; the D gene is possibly TRBD1 (6 bases). V gave up 2 bases and J gave up 3 bases, with 11 bases separating them. The CDR3 totals 14 residues. Germline V lookup: CDR1 KGHSY, CDR2 FQNENV. As DNA, the CDR3 is TGTGCCAGCAGCCAACAGGGGAGTGGCTACGAGCAGTACTTC. Translating gives CASSQQGSGYEQYF.

The CDR3 region has the DNA TGTGCCAGCAGCTTAGGGACAGGTGGCGAGCAGTACTTC. Amino acids: CASSLGTGGEQYF. J is TRBJ2-5 and V is TRBV7-6; 7 bases are a match to TRBD1. The J call could be wrong; TRBJ2-7 is a better fit for the DNA end. The germline V gene encodes CDR1 SGHVS and CDR2 FNYEAQ. CDR3 length: 13 amino acids.

The chain recombines TRBV11-2 with TRBJ2-5; tentatively, D is TRBD2 (6 bases). Trimming removed 4 bases from V and 7 bases from J, with 7 bases in between. CDR3 size: 11 residues. Germline CDR1 and CDR2: SGHAT and FQNNGV. CDR3 in DNA: TGTGCCAGCAGCTACGGGGGGACCCAGTACTTC. This sequence encodes CASSYGGTQYF.

This clone showed up just once. V gene TRBV5-1 combines with J gene TRBJ2-7, with D possibly matching TRBD2 (6 bases). V dropped 0 bases and J dropped 3 bases, with 16 bases sitting between them. The CDR3 contains 16 residues. CDR1 and CDR2 from the germline V gene are SGHRS and YFSETQ. The CDR3 loop is CASSLASGTPGYEQYF. The DNA for the CDR3 is TGCGCCAGCAGCTTGGCATCCGGGACTCCAGGCTACGAGCAGTACTTC.

The chain employs TRBV6-5 and TRBJ1-1, with D hard to call. Germline CDR1 reads MNHEY; CDR2 reads SVGAGI. The CDR3 is made up of 12 amino acids. V dropped 7 bases and J dropped 1 base, with 7 bases sitting between them. CDR3 in amino acids: CASKRGNTEAFF. The CDR3 bases are TGTGCCAGCAAACGGGGGAACACTGAAGCTTTCTTT.

The gene calls are TRBV4-1 and TRBJ2-2; D is unresolved. The CDR3 contains 14 residues. Germline values: CDR1 MGHRA, CDR2 YSYEKL. Trimming shortened V by 7 bases and J by 0 bases, and 9 bases separated the two germline ends. CDR3 amino acids: CASNSLANTGELFF. The CDR3 region has the DNA TGCGCCAGCAATAGCTTGGCGAACACCGGGGAGCTGTTTTTT.

This clone is a singleton in its sample. The chain is built from TRBV5-1 and TRBJ2-1; D is possibly TRBD1 or TRBD2 (6 bases each). This CDR3 region has 15 residues. V dropped 3 bases and J dropped 7 bases, with 17 bases sitting between them. Germline V gene lookup returns CDR1 SGHRS and CDR2 YFSETQ. CDR3 in DNA: TGCGCCAGCAGCTCGCTACAGGGTGGAGGGAATGAGCAGTTCTTC. It encodes CASSSLQGGGNEQFF.

The CDR3 reads CASSLDPARSSYEQYF. CDR3 sequence (DNA): TGTGCCAGCAGCTTAGACCCAGCAAGAAGCTCCTACGAGCAGTACTTC. The chain recombines TRBV7-2 with TRBJ2-7; D is ambiguous. CDR3 length: 16 amino acids. Germline V gives CDR1 SGHTA, CDR2 FQGNSA. The V end was cut by 1 base, the J end by 0 bases, with 13 bases between.

The chain combines TRBV15 with TRBJ1-2; no clear D. This CDR3 is 13 amino acids long. The ends were cut back, 8 bases at V and 2 bases at J, with 12 bases in the middle. Per the germline V gene, CDR1 is LNHNV and CDR2 is YYDKDF (reference sequence). This CDR3 is CATSPRGNYGYTF. CDR3 DNA sequence: TGTGCCACCTCGCCAAGAGGGAACTATGGCTACACCTTC.